This T cell receptor beta chain was observed in a study of T cell repertoires in cytomegalovirus infection. Study as a whole: It was the public TCR beta signatures that indicated both CMV infection and matching HLA type. Study-wide findings and caveats: Carriers of CMV plus the relevant HLA were identified by cumulative public TCR beta family frequency. The ex vivo response showed dominance by HLA-C-restricted CMV-specific TCR beta clonotypes.

This clonotype was detected ten times or more. Its specificity is unknown. Each CDR3 protein is one row after TCRdb ran MiXCR on the reads. The table records about 230,000 distinct CDR3 sequences, 5% to 8.5% of them present only once. V was pared by 5 bases and J by 6 bases, with 6 bases of the junction left unmatched. Germline V gene data show CDR1 as SGHTA and CDR2 as FQGNSA. The CDR3 is 14 amino acids. The sequencing input was PBMCs. The sequence was collected from a human donor in good health (CMV status not recorded). Some clones in this sample may be carry-over from other donors' samples. The chain joins TRBV7-2 to TRBJ2-7, with 11 bases identical to TRBD1. The CDR3 coding sequence is TGTGCCAGCAGCCTCCGGGACAGGGGGTCCGAGCAGTACTTC. Translating gives CASSLRDRGSEQYF. Full variable domain (outside the CDR3, taken from reference TRBV7-2 and TRBJ2-7): GAGVSQSPSNKVTEKGKDVELRCDPISGHTALYWYRQSLGQGLEFLIYFQGNSAPDKSGLPSDRFSAERTGGSVSTLTIQRTQQEDSAVYLCASSLRDRGSEQYFGPGTRLTVT.